The 19 T cell receptor beta chains below were found in one sample sequenced in a study of blood T cell repertoires in COVID-19. The protocol was immunoSEQ multiplex PCR, while the TCRdb copy is restricted to in-frame clones and leaves out a portion. The profile shows about 200,000 clones, approximately 87% of them singletons. The sequencing input was peripheral blood. Receptors originate from a man in his 60s who had recovered from COVID-19.

This clone showed up just once. V and J are TRBV9 and TRBJ1-4; possible D gene TRBD1, 6 bases. Per germline, CDR1 SGDLS and CDR2 YYNGEE. The length of the CDR3 is 13 residues. Trimming removed 2 bases from V and 7 bases from J, with 9 bases in between. CDR3 protein: CASSVGAFEKLFF. In DNA, the CDR3 is TGTGCCAGCAGCGTGGGGGCCTTTGAAAAACTGTTTTTT. Together with reference TRBV9 and TRBJ1-4, the CDR3 gives the full variable domain: DSGVTQTPKHLITATGQRVTLRCSPRSGDLSVYWYQQSLDQGLQFLIQYYNGEERAKGNILERFSAQQFPDLHSELNLSSLELGDSALYFCASSVGAFEKLFFGSGTQLSVL.

This clone appeared a few times. V usage is TRBV5-1 and J usage is TRBJ2-7, with D perhaps matching TRBD2 (5 bases). Germline V CDR1 and CDR2: SGHRS, YFSETQ. The V gene lost 2 bases and the J gene lost 5 bases, with 11 bases spanning the gap. The CDR3 totals 13 residues. The CDR3 loop reads CASSFVGAHEQYF. CDR3 in DNA: TGCGCCAGCAGCTTCGTGGGAGCTCACGAGCAGTACTTC.

The rearrangement uses TRBV4-2 and TRBJ2-3; 7 bases agree with TRBD2. V trimming: 6 bases; J trimming: 0 bases; junction bases outside the gene matches: 9. Germline V gene sequence: CDR1 LGHNA, CDR2 YNFKEQ. The CDR3 is 16 residues long. CDR3 in amino acids: CASSQWGGGSTDTQYF. CDR3 coding DNA: TGTGCCAGCAGTCAGTGGGGCGGGGGAAGCACAGATACGCAGTATTTT.

The J gene is TRBJ1-5, the V gene TRBV11-3, with 8 positions matching TRBD1. The germline CDR1 and CDR2 sequences are SGHNT and YENEEA. CDR3 length equals 17 residues. Trimming took 2 bases from V and 0 from J; bases not matched to a gene: 6. CDR3 DNA: TGTGCCAGCAGCTTACCCCCGACAGGGGATAGCAATCAGCCCCAGCATTTT. This translates into CASSLPPTGDSNQPQHF.

The rearrangement joins TRBV4-2 to TRBJ2-1, with 8 bases that match TRBD1. The CDR3 extends over 16 amino acids. The V gene's germline CDR1 is LGHNA and CDR2 YNFKEQ. The J segment lost 6 bases and the V segment lost 0 bases, leaving 7 bases of the junction unmatched. The CDR3 is CASSQEDRVGSNEQFF. CDR3 in DNA: TGTGCCAGCAGCCAAGAGGACAGGGTCGGGAGCAATGAGCAGTTCTTC.

CDR3 protein: CASSPQTGGYEQYF. The DNA of the CDR3 is TGTGCCAGCTCCCCCCAGACGGGGGGCTACGAGCAGTACTTC. The chain uses TRBV18 and TRBJ2-7; 7 nucleotides match TRBD2. The CDR3 contains 14 residues. Germline CDR1 and CDR2: KGHSH and LQKENI. Trimming took 6 bases from V and 3 from J; bases not matched to a gene: 8.

The chain has TRBV4-1 and TRBJ2-7; 8 nucleotides match TRBD1. CDR3 length equals 17 residues. Germline trimming cut 2 bases from V and 0 bases from J; bases unmatched to any gene: 9. CDR1 MGHRA and CDR2 YSYEKL come from the germline V gene. The CDR3 loop is CASSQILTGARSYEQYF. The CDR3 DNA sequence: TGCGCCAGCAGCCAAATCCTGACAGGGGCGCGCTCCTACGAGCAGTACTTC.

The genes are TRBV30 and TRBJ1-2; 10 nucleotides line up with TRBD1. The CDR3 consists of 17 residues. The V and J ends lost 4 bases and 4 bases, in that order; junction bases with no gene match: 15. Germline assignment: CDR1 GTSNPN and CDR2 SVGIG (reference sequence). Here the CDR3 DNA reads TGTGCCTGGATTCCGCCCCTCGGGACAGGGGCCAGCTATGGCTACACCTTC. It yields the protein CAWIPPLGTGASYGYTF.

The V and J genes are TRBV25-1 and TRBJ1-1; D is unresolved. V was pared by 0 bases and J by 0 bases, with 11 bases between. Germline-derived CDR1 and CDR2 are MGHDK and SYGVNS. The CDR3 is 16 amino acids. The CDR3, as DNA: TGTGCCAGCAGTGAATATAGCGGCATCTTGAACACTGAAGCTTTCTTT. Its translation: CASSEYSGILNTEAFF.

The gene calls are TRBV5-1 and TRBJ2-5; 11 bases match TRBD1. CDR1 is SGHRS and CDR2 is YFSETQ in the germline V gene. This CDR3 has 15 amino acids. Trimming cost V 6 bases and J 1 base; bases outside gene matches: 5. CDR3 in amino acids: CASTEGTGGQETQYF. The CDR3 bases are TGCGCCAGCACCGAAGGGACAGGGGGCCAAGAGACCCAGTACTTC.

The chain joins TRBV29-1 to TRBJ1-1; D is unclear. This CDR3 region has 14 residues. In germline, CDR1 is SQVTM, CDR2 ANQGSEA. V was shortened by 3 bases and J by 0 bases, with 11 bases between the two germline ends. CDR3 DNA: TGCAGCGTTGAGAGACGACTCTTGAACACTGAAGCTTTCTTT. Amino acids: CSVERRLLNTEAFF.

The rearrangement uses TRBV7-3 and TRBJ2-5, with D tentatively TRBD1 (6 bases). Trimming took off 5 bases at V and 2 bases at J, with 9 bases between the two ends. The CDR3 sequence is 13 residues long. Germline values: CDR1 SGHTA, CDR2 FQGTGA. The CDR3 sequence: CASSQQGQETQYF. CDR3 bases: TGTGCCAGCAGCCAACAGGGTCAAGAGACCCAGTACTTC.

The V gene is TRBV28, the J gene TRBJ2-7, with 11 nucleotides matching TRBD1. V gave up 9 bases and J gave up 12 bases; unmatched junction bases: 16. Germline CDR1 reads MDHEN; CDR2 reads SYDVKM. This CDR3 is 14 amino acids long. The chain's CDR3 is CASTPGQGVFWPYF. The CDR3 DNA reads TGTGCCAGTACTCCGGGACAGGGGGTTTTCTGGCCGTACTTC. The full variable domain, its missing parts supplied by reference TRBV28 and TRBJ2-7, is DVKVTQSSRYLVKRTGEKVFLECVQDMDHENMFWYRQDPGLGLRLIYFSYDVKMKEKGDIPEGYSVSREKKERFSLILESASTNQTSMYLCASTPGQGVFWPYFGPGTRLTVT.

V and J are TRBV9 and TRBJ1-3; 7 bases map to TRBD1. CDR3 size: 17 residues. CDR1 SGDLS and CDR2 YYNGEE come from the germline V gene. The ends lost 3 bases at V and 4 bases at J; junction bases unmatched: 13. CDR3 in amino acids: CASSEGGQSVKGNTIYF. The DNA for the CDR3 is TGTGCCAGCAGCGAGGGGGGACAGTCAGTAAAGGGAAACACCATATATTTT.

The chain is built from TRBV15 and TRBJ2-1; D may be TRBD2 (6 bases). This CDR3 region has 14 residues. V shed 0 bases and J shed 5 bases, with 8 bases lying between them. Germline CDR1 and CDR2: LNHNV and YYDKDF (reference sequence). The CDR3 loop reads CATSRDGGNNEQFF. CDR3 DNA: TGTGCCACCAGCAGAGATGGCGGGAACAATGAGCAGTTCTTC. Using reference TRBV15 and TRBJ2-1 for the parts outside the CDR3, the full variable domain is DAMVIQNPRYQVTQFGKPVTLSCSQTLNHNVMYWYQQKSSQAPKLLFHYYDKDFNNEADTPDNFQSRRPNTSFCFLDIRSPGLGDTAMYLCATSRDGGNNEQFFGPGTRLTVL.

This clone has at least ten counts. The CDR3: CSAKDQARYTF. The CDR3 nucleotides are TGCAGTGCCAAGGATCAGGCTCGCTACACCTTC. The gene calls are TRBV20-1 and TRBJ1-2, with D unresolved. The V and J ends lost 6 bases and 9 bases respectively, with 14 bases between them. Looked up from germline, CDR1 is DFQATT and CDR2 is SNEGSKA (reference sequence). The CDR3 consists of 11 residues.

Written as DNA, the CDR3 is TGTGCCAGTAGTATCCCGGACAGGAGAGGAAACACCATATATTTT. Translated: CASSIPDRRGNTIYF. This chain joins TRBV19 and TRBJ1-3, with 7 bases aligning to TRBD1. Unmatched junction bases numbered 6, after V lost 3 bases and J lost 4 bases. Germline V gene sequence: CDR1 LNHDA, CDR2 SQIVND (reference sequence). The CDR3 has 15 residues.

The chain couples TRBV29-1 to TRBJ1-1, with unresolved D. The V gene's germline CDR1 is SQVTM and CDR2 ANQGSEA. This CDR3 region has 13 residues. The germline V and J ends were trimmed by 8 bases and 0 bases, with 13 bases remaining between them. The CDR3 DNA is TGCAGCACCGGACGGGGTATGAACACTGAAGCTTTCTTT. Encoded protein: CSTGRGMNTEAFF.

This clone came up a few times. CDR3 in DNA: TGTGCCAGCAGCTCTTGGGGTCGGGGACAGGAGTACGAGCAGTACTTC. Residues: CASSSWGRGQEYEQYF. The gene calls are TRBV7-8 and TRBJ2-7, with TRBD1 matching 8 bases. V lost 4 bases to trimming and J lost 4 bases; unmatched junction nucleotides: 12. Germline V lookup: CDR1 SGHVS, CDR2 FQNEAQ. The CDR3 loop spans 16 amino acids.